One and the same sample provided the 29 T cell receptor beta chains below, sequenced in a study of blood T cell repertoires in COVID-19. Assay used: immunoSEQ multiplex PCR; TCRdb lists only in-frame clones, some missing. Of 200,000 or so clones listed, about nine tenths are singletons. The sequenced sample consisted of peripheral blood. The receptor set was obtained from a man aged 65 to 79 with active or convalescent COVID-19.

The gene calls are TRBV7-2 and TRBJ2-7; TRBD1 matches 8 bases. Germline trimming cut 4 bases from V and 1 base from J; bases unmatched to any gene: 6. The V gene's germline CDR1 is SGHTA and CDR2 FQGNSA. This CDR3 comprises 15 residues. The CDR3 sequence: CASSWGTGRSYEQYF. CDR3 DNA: TGTGCCAGCAGCTGGGGGACAGGAAGATCCTACGAGCAGTACTTC.

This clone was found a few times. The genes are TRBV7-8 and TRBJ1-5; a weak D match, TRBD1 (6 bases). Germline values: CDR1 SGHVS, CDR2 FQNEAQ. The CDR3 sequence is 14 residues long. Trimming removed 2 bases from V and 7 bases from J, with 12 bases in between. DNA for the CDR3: TGTGCCAGCAGCTTAAGTCAGGGGCACCAGCCCCAGCATTTT. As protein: CASSLSQGHQPQHF.

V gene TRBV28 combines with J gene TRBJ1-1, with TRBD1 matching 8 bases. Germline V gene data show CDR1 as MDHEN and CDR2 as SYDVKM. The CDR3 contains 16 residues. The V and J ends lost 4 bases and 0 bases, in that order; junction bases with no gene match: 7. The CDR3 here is CASSYPGTGVNTEAFF. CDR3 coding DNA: TGTGCCAGCAGTTACCCTGGGACAGGAGTGAACACTGAAGCTTTCTTT. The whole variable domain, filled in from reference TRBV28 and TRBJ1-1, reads DVKVTQSSRYLVKRTGEKVFLECVQDMDHENMFWYRQDPGLGLRLIYFSYDVKMKEKGDIPEGYSVSREKKERFSLILESASTNQTSMYLCASSYPGTGVNTEAFFGQGTRLTVV.

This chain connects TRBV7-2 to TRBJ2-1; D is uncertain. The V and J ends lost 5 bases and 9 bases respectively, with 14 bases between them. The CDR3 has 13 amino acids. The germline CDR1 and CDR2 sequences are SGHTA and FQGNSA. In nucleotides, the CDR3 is TGTGCCAGCAGCCTCGTATATGGTAGTGAGCAGTTCTTC. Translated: CASSLVYGSEQFF.

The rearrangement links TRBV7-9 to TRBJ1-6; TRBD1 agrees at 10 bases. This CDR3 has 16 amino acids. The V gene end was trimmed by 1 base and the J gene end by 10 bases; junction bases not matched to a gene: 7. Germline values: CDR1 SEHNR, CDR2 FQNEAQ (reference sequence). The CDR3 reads CASSLEGQGLRSPLHF. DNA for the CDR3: TGTGCCAGCAGCTTAGAGGGACAGGGGCTTCGGTCACCCCTCCACTTT.

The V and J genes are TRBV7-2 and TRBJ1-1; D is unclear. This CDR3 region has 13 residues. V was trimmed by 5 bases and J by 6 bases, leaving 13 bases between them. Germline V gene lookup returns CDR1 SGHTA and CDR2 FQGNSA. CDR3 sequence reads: CASSTAELPEAFF. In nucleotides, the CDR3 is TGTGCCAGCAGCACAGCGGAGTTGCCTGAAGCTTTCTTT.

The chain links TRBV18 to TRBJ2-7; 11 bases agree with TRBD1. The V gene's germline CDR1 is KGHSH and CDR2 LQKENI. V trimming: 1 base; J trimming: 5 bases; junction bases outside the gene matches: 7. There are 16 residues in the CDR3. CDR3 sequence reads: CASSPQGQGVNDEQYF. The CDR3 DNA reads TGTGCCAGCTCACCACAGGGACAGGGGGTCAATGACGAGCAGTACTTC.

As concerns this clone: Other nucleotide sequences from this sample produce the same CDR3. CDR3: CASSILAVANTGELFF. CDR3 in DNA: TGTGCCAGCAGCATACTAGCGGTTGCGAACACCGGGGAGCTGTTTTTT. The chain couples TRBV7-8 to TRBJ2-2; TRBD2 matches at 8 bases. The germline gives CDR1 SGHVS, CDR2 FQNEAQ. The CDR3 is 16 amino acids. The V gene end was trimmed by 5 bases and the J gene end by 0 bases; junction bases not matched to a gene: 5.

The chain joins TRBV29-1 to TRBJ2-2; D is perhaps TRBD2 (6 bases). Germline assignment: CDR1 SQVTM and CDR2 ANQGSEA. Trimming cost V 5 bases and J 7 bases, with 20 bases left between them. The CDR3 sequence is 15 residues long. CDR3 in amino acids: CSVSLQLFGGGELFF. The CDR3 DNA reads TGCAGCGTTTCTCTACAACTTTTCGGGGGCGGGGAGCTGTTTTTT.

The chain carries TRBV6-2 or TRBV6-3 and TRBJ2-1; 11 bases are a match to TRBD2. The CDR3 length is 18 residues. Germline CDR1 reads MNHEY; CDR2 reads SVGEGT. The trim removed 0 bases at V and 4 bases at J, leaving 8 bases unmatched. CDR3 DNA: TGTGCCAGCAGTTACTCCCTGATAGCGGGAGGGCCGTACAATGAGCAGTTCTTC. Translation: CASSYSLIAGGPYNEQFF.

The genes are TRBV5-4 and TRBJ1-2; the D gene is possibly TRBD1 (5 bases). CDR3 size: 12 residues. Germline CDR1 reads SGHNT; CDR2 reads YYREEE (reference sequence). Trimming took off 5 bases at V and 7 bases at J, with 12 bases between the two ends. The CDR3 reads CASRDYRGGYTF. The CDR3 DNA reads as TGTGCCAGCAGGGACTATAGGGGTGGCTACACCTTC.

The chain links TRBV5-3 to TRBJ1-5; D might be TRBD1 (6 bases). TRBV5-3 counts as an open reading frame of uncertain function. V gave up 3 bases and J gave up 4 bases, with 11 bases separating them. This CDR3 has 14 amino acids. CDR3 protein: CARSSDRRNQPQHF. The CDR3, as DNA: TGTGCCAGAAGCTCTGACAGGCGGAATCAGCCCCAGCATTTT.

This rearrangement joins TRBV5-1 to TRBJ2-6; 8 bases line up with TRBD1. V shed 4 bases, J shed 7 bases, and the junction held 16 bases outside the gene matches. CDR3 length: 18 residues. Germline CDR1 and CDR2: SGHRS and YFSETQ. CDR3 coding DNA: TGCGCCAGCAGCCGAAGACAGGGGAGCCTCTCTGAAGCCAACGTCCTGACTTTC. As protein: CASSRRQGSLSEANVLTF.

DNA for the CDR3: TGTGCCAGCAGCCCACAGGGTTGGGAGACCCAGTACTTC. It specifies CASSPQGWETQYF. The chain couples TRBV11-2 to TRBJ2-5; perhaps TRBD1 as D (6 bases). The ends were cut back, 5 bases at V and 5 bases at J, with 12 bases in the middle. The CDR3 spans 13 residues. Germline lookup yields CDR1 SGHAT and CDR2 FQNNGV. The whole variable domain, filled in from reference TRBV11-2 and TRBJ2-5, reads EAGVAQSPRYKIIEKRQSVAFWCNPISGHATLYWYQQILGQGPKLLIQFQNNGVVDDSQLPKDRFSAERLKGVDSTLKIQPAKLEDSAVYLCASSPQGWETQYFGPGTRLLVL.

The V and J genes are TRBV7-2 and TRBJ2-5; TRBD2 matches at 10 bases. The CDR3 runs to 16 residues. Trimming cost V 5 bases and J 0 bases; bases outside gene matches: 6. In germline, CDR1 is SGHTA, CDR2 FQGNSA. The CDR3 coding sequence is TGTGCCAGCAGCGGCCAACTAGCGGGAAACCAAGAGACCCAGTACTTC. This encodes CASSGQLAGNQETQYF.

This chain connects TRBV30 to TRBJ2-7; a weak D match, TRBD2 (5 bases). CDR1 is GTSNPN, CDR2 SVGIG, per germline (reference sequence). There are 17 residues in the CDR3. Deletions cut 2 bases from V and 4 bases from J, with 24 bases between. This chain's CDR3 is CAWSLPAGNPGLYEQYF. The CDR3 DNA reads TGTGCCTGGAGTTTGCCAGCCGGGAACCCCGGGCTTTACGAGCAGTACTTC.

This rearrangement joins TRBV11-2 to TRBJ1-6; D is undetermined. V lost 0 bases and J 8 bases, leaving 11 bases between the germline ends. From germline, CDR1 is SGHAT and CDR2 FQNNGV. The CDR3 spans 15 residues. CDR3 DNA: TGTGCCAGCAGCTTAGATCGTTGGGGAGATTCACCCCTCCACTTT. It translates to CASSLDRWGDSPLHF.

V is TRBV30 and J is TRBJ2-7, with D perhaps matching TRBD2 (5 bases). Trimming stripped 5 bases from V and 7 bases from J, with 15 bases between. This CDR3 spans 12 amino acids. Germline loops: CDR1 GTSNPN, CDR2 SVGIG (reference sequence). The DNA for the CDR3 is TGTGCCTGGGGTAGCGTCCCTTGGGAGCAGTACTTC. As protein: CAWGSVPWEQYF.

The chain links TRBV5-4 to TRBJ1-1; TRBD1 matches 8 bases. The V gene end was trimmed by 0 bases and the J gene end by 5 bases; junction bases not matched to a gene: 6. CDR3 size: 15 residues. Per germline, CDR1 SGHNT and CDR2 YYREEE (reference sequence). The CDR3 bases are TGTGCCAGCAGCTTGGACGTCAGGGGGCAAACTGAAGCTTTCTTT. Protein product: CASSLDVRGQTEAFF.

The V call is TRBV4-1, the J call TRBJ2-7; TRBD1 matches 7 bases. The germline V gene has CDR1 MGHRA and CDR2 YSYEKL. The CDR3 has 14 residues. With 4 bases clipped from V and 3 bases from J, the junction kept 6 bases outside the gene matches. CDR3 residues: CASSLNRDSYEQYF. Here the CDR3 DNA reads TGCGCCAGCAGCCTTAACCGGGACAGCTACGAGCAGTACTTC.

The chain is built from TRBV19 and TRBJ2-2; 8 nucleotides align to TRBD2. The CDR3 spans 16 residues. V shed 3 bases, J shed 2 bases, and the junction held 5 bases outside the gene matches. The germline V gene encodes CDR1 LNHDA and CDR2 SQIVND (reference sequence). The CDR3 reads CASSIGRGTNTGELFF. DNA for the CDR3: TGTGCCAGTAGTATCGGGAGGGGCACCAACACCGGGGAGCTGTTTTTT.

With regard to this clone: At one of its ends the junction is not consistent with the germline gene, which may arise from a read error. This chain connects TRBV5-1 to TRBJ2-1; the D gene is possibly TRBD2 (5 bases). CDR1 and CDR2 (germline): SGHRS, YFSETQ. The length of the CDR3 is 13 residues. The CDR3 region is CASSLSGNNAQFF. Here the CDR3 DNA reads TGCGCCAGCAGCTTGTCGGGGAACAATGCGCAGTTCTTC.

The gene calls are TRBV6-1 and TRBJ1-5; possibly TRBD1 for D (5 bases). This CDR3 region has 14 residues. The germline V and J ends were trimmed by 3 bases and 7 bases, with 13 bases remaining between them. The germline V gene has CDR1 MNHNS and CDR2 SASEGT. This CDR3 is CASSDVGAGQPQHF. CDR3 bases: TGTGCCAGCAGTGATGTAGGGGCTGGCCAGCCCCAGCATTTT.

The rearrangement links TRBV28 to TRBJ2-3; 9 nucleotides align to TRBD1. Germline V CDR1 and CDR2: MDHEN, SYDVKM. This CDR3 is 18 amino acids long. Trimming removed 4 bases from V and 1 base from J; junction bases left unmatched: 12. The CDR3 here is CASSSSGTGSWGTDTQYF. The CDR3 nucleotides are TGTGCCAGCAGTTCGTCCGGGACAGGGAGTTGGGGCACAGATACGCAGTATTTT.

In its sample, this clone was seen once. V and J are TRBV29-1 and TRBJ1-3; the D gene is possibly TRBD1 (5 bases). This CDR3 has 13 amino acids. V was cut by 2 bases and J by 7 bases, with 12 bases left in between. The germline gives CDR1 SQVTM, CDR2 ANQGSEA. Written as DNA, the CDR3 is TGCAGCGTTGAATCCGGGGGGGGGAACACCATATATTTT. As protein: CSVESGGGNTIYF.

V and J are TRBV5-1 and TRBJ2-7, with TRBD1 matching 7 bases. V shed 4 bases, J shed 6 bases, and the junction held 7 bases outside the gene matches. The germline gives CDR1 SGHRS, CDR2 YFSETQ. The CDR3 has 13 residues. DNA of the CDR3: TGCGCCAGCAGCCTTCAATCAGGGGGCGAGCAGTACTTC. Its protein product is CASSLQSGGEQYF.

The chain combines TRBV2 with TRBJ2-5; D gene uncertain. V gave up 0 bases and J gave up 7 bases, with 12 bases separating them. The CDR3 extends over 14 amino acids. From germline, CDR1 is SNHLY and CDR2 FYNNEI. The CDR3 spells CASSEAAPPGTQYF. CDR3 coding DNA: TGTGCCAGCAGTGAAGCAGCGCCACCGGGGACCCAGTACTTC.

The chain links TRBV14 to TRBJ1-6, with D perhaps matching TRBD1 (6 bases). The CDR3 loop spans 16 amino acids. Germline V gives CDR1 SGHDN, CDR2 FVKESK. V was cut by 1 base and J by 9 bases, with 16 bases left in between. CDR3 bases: TGTGCCAGCAGCCAAGTTCGAACAGGGCGCAGTTCACCCCTCCACTTT. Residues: CASSQVRTGRSSPLHF.

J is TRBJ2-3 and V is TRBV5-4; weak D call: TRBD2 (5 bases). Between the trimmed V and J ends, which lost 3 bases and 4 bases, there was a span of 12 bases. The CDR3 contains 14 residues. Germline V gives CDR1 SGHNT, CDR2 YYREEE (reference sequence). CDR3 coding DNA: TGTGCCAGCAGCTGGGGAGCAGGCCCAGATACGCAGTATTTT. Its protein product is CASSWGAGPDTQYF.